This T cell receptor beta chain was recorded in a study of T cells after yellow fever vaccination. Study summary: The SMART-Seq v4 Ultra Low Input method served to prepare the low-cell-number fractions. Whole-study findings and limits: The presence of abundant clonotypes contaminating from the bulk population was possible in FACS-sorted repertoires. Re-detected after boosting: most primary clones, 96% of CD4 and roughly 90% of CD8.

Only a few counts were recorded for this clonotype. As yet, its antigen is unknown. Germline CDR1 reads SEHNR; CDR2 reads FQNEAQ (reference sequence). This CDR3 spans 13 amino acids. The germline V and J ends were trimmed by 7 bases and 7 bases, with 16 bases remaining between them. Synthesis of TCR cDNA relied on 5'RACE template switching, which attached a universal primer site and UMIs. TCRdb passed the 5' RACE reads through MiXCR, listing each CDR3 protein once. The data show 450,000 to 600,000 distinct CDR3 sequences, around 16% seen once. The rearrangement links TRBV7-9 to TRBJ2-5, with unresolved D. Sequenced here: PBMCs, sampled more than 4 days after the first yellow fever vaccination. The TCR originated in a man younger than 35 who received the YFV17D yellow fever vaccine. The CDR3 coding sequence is TGTGCCAGCACTGGTACAGAGTCGGGGACCCAGTACTTC. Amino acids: CASTGTESGTQYF.